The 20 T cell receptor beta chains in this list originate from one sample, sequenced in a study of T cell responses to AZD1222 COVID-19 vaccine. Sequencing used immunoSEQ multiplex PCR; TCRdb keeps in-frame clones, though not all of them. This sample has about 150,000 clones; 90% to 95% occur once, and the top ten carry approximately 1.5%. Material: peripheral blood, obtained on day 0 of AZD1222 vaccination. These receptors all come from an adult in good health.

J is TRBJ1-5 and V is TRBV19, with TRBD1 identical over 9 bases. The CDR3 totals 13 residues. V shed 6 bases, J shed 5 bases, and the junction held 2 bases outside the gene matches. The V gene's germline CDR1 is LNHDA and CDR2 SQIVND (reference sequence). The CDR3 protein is CASSRTGDQPQHF. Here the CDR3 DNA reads TGTGCCAGTAGCCGGACAGGGGATCAGCCCCAGCATTTT. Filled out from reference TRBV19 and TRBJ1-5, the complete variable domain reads DGGITQSPKYLFRKEGQNVTLSCEQNLNHDAMYWYRQDPGQGLRLIYYSQIVNDFQKGDIAEGYSVSREKKESFPLTVTSAQKNPTAFYLCASSRTGDQPQHFGDGTRLSIL.

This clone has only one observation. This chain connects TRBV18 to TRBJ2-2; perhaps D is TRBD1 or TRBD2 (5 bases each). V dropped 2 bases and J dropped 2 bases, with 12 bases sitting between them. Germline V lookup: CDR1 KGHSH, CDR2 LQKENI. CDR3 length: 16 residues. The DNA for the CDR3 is TGTGCCAGCTCACCAGACAGCGGTACCAACACCGGGGAGCTGTTTTTT. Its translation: CASSPDSGTNTGELFF.

The CDR3 protein is CASNLGRGAGELFF. Written as DNA, the CDR3 is TGTGCCAGCAACCTGGGTCGGGGCGCCGGGGAGCTGTTTTTT. The V gene is TRBV5-4, the J gene TRBJ2-2; D assignment may be TRBD1 or TRBD2 (5 bases each). The V gene's germline CDR1 is SGHNT and CDR2 YYREEE (reference sequence). This CDR3 spans 14 amino acids. With 6 bases removed from V and 6 bases from J, the gap between germline ends came to 15 bases.

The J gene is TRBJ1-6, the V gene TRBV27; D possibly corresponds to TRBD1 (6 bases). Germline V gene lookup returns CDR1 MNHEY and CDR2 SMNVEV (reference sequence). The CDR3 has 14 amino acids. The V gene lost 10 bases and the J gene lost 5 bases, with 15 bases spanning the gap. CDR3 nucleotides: TGTGCCACGGGACAACAGGGAAATAATTCACCCCTCCACTTT. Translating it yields CATGQQGNNSPLHF.

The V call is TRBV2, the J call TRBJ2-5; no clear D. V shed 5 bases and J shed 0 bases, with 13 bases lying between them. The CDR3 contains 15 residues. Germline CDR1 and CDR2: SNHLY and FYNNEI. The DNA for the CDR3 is TGTGCCAGCAGTCGGGCAGGAACCTACCAAGAGACCCAGTACTTC. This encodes CASSRAGTYQETQYF.

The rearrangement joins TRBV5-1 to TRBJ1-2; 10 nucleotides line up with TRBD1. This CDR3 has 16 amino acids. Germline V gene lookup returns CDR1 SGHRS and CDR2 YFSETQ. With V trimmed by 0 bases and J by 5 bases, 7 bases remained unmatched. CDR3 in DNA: TGCGCCAGCAGCTTGGGAGGGGACAGGGGAAAGTATGGCTACACCTTC. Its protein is CASSLGGDRGKYGYTF.

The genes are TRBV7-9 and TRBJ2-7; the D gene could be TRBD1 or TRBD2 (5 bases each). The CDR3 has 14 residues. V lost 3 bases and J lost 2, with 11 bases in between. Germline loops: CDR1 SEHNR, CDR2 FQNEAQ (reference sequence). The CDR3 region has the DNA TGTGCCAGCAGCTTCGGGACGGCTACCTACGAGCAGTACTTC. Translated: CASSFGTATYEQYF.

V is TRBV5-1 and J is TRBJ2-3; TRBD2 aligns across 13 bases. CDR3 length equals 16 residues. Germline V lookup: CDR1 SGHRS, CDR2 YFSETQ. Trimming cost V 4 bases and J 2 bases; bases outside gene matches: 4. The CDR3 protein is CASSIGLAGVTDTQYF. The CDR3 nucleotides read TGCGCCAGCAGCATCGGACTAGCGGGGGTCACAGATACGCAGTATTTT. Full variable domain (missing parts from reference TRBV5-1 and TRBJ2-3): KAGVTQTPRYLIKTRGQQVTLSCSPISGHRSVSWYQQTPGQGLQFLFEYFSETQRNKGNFPGRFSGRQFSNSRSEMNVSTLELGDSALYLCASSIGLAGVTDTQYFGPGTRLTVL.

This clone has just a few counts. CDR3 DNA: TGTGCCAGCAGCCACCAAGCTGGCGGACAGGGTGCTAATGGCTACACCTTC. This translates into CASSHQAGGQGANGYTF. V and J are TRBV3-1 (or the pseudogene TRBV3-2) and TRBJ1-2, with 8 bases aligning to TRBD1. CDR1 LGHDT and CDR2 YNNKEL come from the germline V gene (reference sequence). The CDR3 consists of 17 residues. Unmatched junction bases numbered 15, after V lost 3 bases and J lost 6 bases.

CDR3: CASRRDAGNTIYF. Here the CDR3 DNA reads TGTGCCAGCAGACGGGACGCTGGAAACACCATATATTTT. The chain recombines TRBV5-4 with TRBJ1-3; the D gene is possibly TRBD1 (5 bases). V dropped 5 bases and J dropped 2 bases, with 8 bases sitting between them. Germline V gene sequence: CDR1 SGHNT, CDR2 YYREEE (reference sequence). This CDR3 is 13 amino acids long. The whole variable domain, remainder taken from reference TRBV5-4 and TRBJ1-3, is ETGVTQSPTHLIKTRGQQVTLRCSSQSGHNTVSWYQQALGQGPQFIFQYYREEENGRGNFPPRFSGLQFPNYSSELNVNALELDDSALYLCASRRDAGNTIYFGEGSWLTVV.

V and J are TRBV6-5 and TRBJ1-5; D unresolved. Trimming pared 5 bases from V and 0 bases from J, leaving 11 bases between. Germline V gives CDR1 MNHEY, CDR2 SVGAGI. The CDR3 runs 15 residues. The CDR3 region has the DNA TGTGCCAGCAGTCGAAGCCGGGATAGCAATCAGCCCCAGCATTTT. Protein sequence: CASSRSRDSNQPQHF.

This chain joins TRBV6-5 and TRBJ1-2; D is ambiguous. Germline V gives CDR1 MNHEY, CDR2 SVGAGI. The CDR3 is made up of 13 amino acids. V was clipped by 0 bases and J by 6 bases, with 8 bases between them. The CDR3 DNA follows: TGTGCCAGCAGTTACTCGGCAGCGAATGGCTACACCTTC. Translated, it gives CASSYSAANGYTF.

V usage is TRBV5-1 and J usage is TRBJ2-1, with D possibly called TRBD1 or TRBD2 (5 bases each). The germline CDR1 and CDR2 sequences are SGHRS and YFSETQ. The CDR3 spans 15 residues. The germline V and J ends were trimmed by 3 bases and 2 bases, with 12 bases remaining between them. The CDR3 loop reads CASSYRDHAYNEQFF. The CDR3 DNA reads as TGCGCCAGCAGCTACCGGGACCACGCCTACAATGAGCAGTTCTTC. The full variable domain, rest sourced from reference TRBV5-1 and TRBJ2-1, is KAGVTQTPRYLIKTRGQQVTLSCSPISGHRSVSWYQQTPGQGLQFLFEYFSETQRNKGNFPGRFSGRQFSNSRSEMNVSTLELGDSALYLCASSYRDHAYNEQFFGPGTRLTVL.

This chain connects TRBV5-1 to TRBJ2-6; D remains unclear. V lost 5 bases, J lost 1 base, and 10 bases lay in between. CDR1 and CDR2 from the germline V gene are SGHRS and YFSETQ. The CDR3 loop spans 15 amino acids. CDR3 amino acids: CASSGAESGANVLTF. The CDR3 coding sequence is TGCGCCAGCAGTGGTGCCGAGTCTGGGGCCAACGTCCTGACTTTC.

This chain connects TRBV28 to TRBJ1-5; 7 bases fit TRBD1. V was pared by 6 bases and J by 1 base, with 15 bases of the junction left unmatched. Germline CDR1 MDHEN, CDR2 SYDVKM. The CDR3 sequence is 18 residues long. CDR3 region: CASSPITLQGLSNQPQHF. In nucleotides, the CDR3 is TGTGCCAGCAGCCCGATCACTCTACAGGGGCTGAGCAATCAGCCCCAGCATTTT.

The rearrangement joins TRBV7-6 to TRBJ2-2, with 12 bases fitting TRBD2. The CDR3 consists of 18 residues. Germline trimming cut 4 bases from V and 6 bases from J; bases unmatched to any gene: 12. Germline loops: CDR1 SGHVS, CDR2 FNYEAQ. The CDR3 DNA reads TGTGCCAGCAGCTGGACACACTCTAGCGGGAGGGCGGCCGGGGAGCTGTTTTTT. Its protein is CASSWTHSSGRAAGELFF.

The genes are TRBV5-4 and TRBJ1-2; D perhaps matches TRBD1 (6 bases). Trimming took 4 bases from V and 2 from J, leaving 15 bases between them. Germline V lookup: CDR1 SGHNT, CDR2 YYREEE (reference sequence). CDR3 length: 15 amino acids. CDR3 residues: CASSPDSPVNYGYTF. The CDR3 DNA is TGTGCCAGCAGCCCGGACAGCCCAGTGAACTATGGCTACACCTTC.

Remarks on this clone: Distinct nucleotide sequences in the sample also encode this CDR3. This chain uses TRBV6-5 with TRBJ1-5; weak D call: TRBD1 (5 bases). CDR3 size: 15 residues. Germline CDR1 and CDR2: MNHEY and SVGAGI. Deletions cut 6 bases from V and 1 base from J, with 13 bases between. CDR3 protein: CASRPQGGSNQPQHF. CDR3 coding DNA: TGTGCCAGCAGACCCCAGGGCGGGAGCAATCAGCCCCAGCATTTT.

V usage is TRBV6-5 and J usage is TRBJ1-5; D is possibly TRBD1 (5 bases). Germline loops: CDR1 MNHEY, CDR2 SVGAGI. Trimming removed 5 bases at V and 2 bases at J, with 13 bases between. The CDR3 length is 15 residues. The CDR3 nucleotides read TGTGCCAGCAGTCCTCCGACGGGGGGCAATCAGCCCCAGCATTTT. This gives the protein CASSPPTGGNQPQHF.

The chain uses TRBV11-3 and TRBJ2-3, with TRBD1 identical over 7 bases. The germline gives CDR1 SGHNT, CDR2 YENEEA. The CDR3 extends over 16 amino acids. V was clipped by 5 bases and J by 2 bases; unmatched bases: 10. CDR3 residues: CASSLHRDSFTDTQYF. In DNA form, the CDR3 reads TGTGCCAGCAGCCTCCACCGGGACAGCTTCACAGATACGCAGTATTTT.